Following are 15 T cell receptor beta chains from one sample sequenced in a study of OX40 agonist ivuxolimab in advanced cancers. Here immunoSEQ multiplex PCR was the method, and the copy in TCRdb shows in-frame clones only, minus some. The data contain tens of thousands of clones, 82% of them singletons. The sequencing here drew on CD4+ or CD8+ T cells sorted from blood, taken in a trial of the OX40 agonist ivuxolimab. The receptors originated from an adult with an advanced solid tumor such as melanoma, head and neck, liver or kidney cancer.

This sequence joins TRBV6-5 and TRBJ2-1; no firm D call. The germline V gene has CDR1 MNHEY and CDR2 SVGAGI. V was pared by 5 bases and J by 4 bases, with 12 bases between. The CDR3 spans 14 residues. The CDR3 DNA sequence: TGTGCCAGCAGTCGAGATAGCAGATACAATGAGCAGTTCTTC. Its translation is CASSRDSRYNEQFF.

V and J are TRBV14 and TRBJ2-3; 10 bases fit TRBD2. The germline gives CDR1 SGHDN, CDR2 FVKESK. Trimming at V came to 1 base and at J to 8 bases, leaving 3 bases not matched to a gene. The CDR3 length is 14 residues. For the CDR3, the DNA is TGTGCCAGCAGCCAAGTGGCTAGCGGGAGTACGCAGTATTTT. Amino acid sequence: CASSQVASGSTQYF.

This rearrangement joins TRBV5-8 to TRBJ1-3; tentatively, D is TRBD1 (6 bases). Per germline, CDR1 SGHTS and CDR2 YDEGEE. This CDR3 contains 15 residues. Trimming removed 5 bases at V and 3 bases at J, with 15 bases between. DNA for the CDR3: TGTGCCAGCAGGGTTCGGGGGGCACGTGGAAACACCATATATTTT. Translated, it gives CASRVRGARGNTIYF.

V usage is TRBV5-1 and J usage is TRBJ1-1, with D tentatively TRBD1 (5 bases). The CDR3 covers 13 residues. Germline-derived CDR1 and CDR2 are SGHRS and YFSETQ. Between the trimmed V and J ends, which lost 8 bases and 5 bases, there was a span of 16 bases. The CDR3 loop is CASFGTFGTEAFF. DNA for the CDR3: TGCGCCAGTTTCGGGACGTTTGGGACTGAAGCTTTCTTT. Based on the CDR3 plus reference TRBV5-1 and TRBJ1-1, the full variable domain is KAGVTQTPRYLIKTRGQQVTLSCSPISGHRSVSWYQQTPGQGLQFLFEYFSETQRNKGNFPGRFSGRQFSNSRSEMNVSTLELGDSALYLCASFGTFGTEAFFGQGTRLTVV.

This clone was detected a few times. The chain is built from TRBV19 and TRBJ2-7; 9 bases are a match to TRBD1. From germline, CDR1 is LNHDA and CDR2 SQIVND (reference sequence). The trim removed 6 bases at V and 2 bases at J, leaving 5 bases unmatched. The CDR3 runs to 14 residues. Here the CDR3 reads CASSPDRGAYEQYF. The CDR3 region has the DNA TGTGCCAGTAGCCCGGACAGGGGTGCCTACGAGCAGTACTTC.

V and J are TRBV20-1 and TRBJ2-5, with 7 bases identical to TRBD2. Germline V gives CDR1 DFQATT, CDR2 SNEGSKA (reference sequence). The junction had 2 bases not matched to a gene; V was cut back by 6 bases and J by 4 bases. This CDR3 comprises 11 residues. The CDR3 protein is CSAREGETQYF. The CDR3, as DNA: TGCAGTGCCAGGGAGGGAGAGACCCAGTACTTC.

CDR3 in amino acids: CASSEGLLFYGMRETF. DNA for the CDR3: TGTGCCAGCAGTGAAGGTCTATTATTTTATGGGATGCGGGAGACCTTC. The V call is TRBV2, the J call TRBJ1-2; D gene unclear. V gave up 1 base and J gave up 14 bases, with 26 bases separating them. This CDR3 comprises 16 residues. CDR1 SNHLY and CDR2 FYNNEI come from the germline V gene.

The chain carries TRBV7-2 and TRBJ2-1; D is undetermined. Germline CDR1 reads SGHTA; CDR2 reads FQGNSA. The V and J ends lost 0 bases and 6 bases respectively, with 18 bases between them. The length of the CDR3 is 17 residues. This CDR3 reads CASSLAVAEKITNEQFF. CDR3 nucleotides: TGTGCCAGCAGCTTAGCCGTTGCGGAGAAGATAACCAATGAGCAGTTCTTC.

This clone was recorded a few times. The chain is built from TRBV10-1 and TRBJ2-1; 7 positions match TRBD2. V dropped 2 bases and J dropped 6; count of bases not matched to a gene: 4. Germline V gene sequence: CDR1 WNHNN, CDR2 SYGVQD (reference sequence). The CDR3 sequence is 14 residues long. CDR3 nucleotides: TGCGCCAGCAGTGAGACTAGCGCCTCCAATGAGCAGTTCTTC. Its translation is CASSETSASNEQFF.

Only a few counts were recorded for this clone. This chain links TRBV2 with TRBJ1-1, with D hard to call. This CDR3 has 11 residues. Germline loops: CDR1 SNHLY, CDR2 FYNNEI. V lost 8 bases and J 1 base, leaving 5 bases between the germline ends. The DNA for the CDR3 is TGTGCCAGCGACTCGAACACTGAAGCTTTCTTT. It yields the protein CASDSNTEAFF. Based on the CDR3 plus reference TRBV2 and TRBJ1-1, the full variable domain is EPEVTQTPSHQVTQMGQEVILRCVPISNHLYFYWYRQILGQKVEFLVSFYNNEISEKSEIFDDQFSVERPDGSNFTLKIRSTKLEDSAMYFCASDSNTEAFFGQGTRLTVV.

The CDR3 is CASSITGASYEQYF. The CDR3 DNA reads as TGCGCCAGCAGCATTACAGGGGCATCCTACGAGCAGTACTTC. The chain has TRBV5-1 and TRBJ2-7; 7 bases line up with TRBD1. The CDR3 has 14 amino acids. Trimming took 4 bases from V and 1 from J; bases not matched to a gene: 5. The germline gives CDR1 SGHRS, CDR2 YFSETQ.

This clone was counted a single time. J is TRBJ2-1 and V is TRBV5-1; 11 positions agree with TRBD2. The CDR3 consists of 16 residues. The germline CDR1 and CDR2 sequences are SGHRS and YFSETQ. J was trimmed by 0 bases and V by 5 bases; bases with no gene match: 4. The CDR3 reads CASRPSGRYSYNEQFF. CDR3 bases: TGCGCCAGCAGACCTAGCGGGAGGTACTCCTACAATGAGCAGTTCTTC.

V usage is TRBV28 and J usage is TRBJ1-2; 9 bases are shared with TRBD1. CDR1 is MDHEN, CDR2 SYDVKM, per germline. The CDR3 has 17 amino acids. The V gene end was trimmed by 7 bases and the J gene end by 5 bases; junction bases not matched to a gene: 17. This CDR3 is CASNLRTGAARGYGYTF. The CDR3 nucleotides read TGTGCCAGCAACCTAAGGACAGGGGCAGCCAGGGGTTATGGCTACACCTTC.

The gene calls are TRBV19 and TRBJ2-1; TRBD2 matches 9 bases. Trimming at V came to 7 bases and at J to 8 bases, leaving 12 bases not matched to a gene. Germline-derived CDR1 and CDR2 are LNHDA and SQIVND (reference sequence). CDR3 size: 15 residues. CDR3 sequence: CASKDSGGLGDEQFF. The CDR3 DNA reads as TGTGCCAGTAAGGATAGCGGGGGCCTAGGCGATGAGCAGTTCTTC. The full variable domain, with the rest looked up from reference TRBV19 and TRBJ2-1, is DGGITQSPKYLFRKEGQNVTLSCEQNLNHDAMYWYRQDPGQGLRLIYYSQIVNDFQKGDIAEGYSVSREKKESFPLTVTSAQKNPTAFYLCASKDSGGLGDEQFFGPGTRLTVL.

This clone was seen only once. This rearrangement joins TRBV28 to TRBJ1-2; D might be TRBD1 (5 bases). Germline V lookup: CDR1 MDHEN, CDR2 SYDVKM. V was shortened by 0 bases and J by 4 bases, with 12 bases between the two germline ends. The CDR3 extends over 15 amino acids. CDR3: CASSLWGGGSYGYTF. Here the CDR3 DNA reads TGTGCCAGCAGTTTATGGGGGGGAGGAAGCTATGGCTACACCTTC.